What follows is one TCR beta chain and its context. Its antigen is as yet unknown. Prior to sequencing, the ViraFEST assay stimulated PBMC with viral peptide pools, which expanded the antigen-specific CD4+ T cells. When roughly eleven days of culture had elapsed, CD4+ T cells were isolated. This individual tested PCR-positive for SARS-CoV-2 infection between March and December 2020. TCRdb's table, derived via immunoSEQ multiplex PCR, lists solely in-frame clones and lacks some. The sample has some 40,000 clones; around 75% are singletons. This entry is derived from a study of vaccination effects on CD4 cells after COVID-19. The CDR3 has 13 residues. Germline V lookup: CDR1 SGHTA, CDR2 FQGTGA. Trimming took 4 bases from V and 3 from J; bases not matched to a gene: 1. Findings and limits, study-wide: Substantial clonal contraction characterized both infection- and vaccine-induced clones late after vaccination.

Material: CD4+ T cells from PBMCs cultured with a peptide pool, obtained before COVID-19 vaccination. The origin of this receptor is a human donor who had a prior SARS-CoV-2 infection. The chain joins TRBV7-3 to TRBJ2-7; TRBD1 agrees at 9 bases. The CDR3: CASSWDRDYEQYF. The CDR3 nucleotides are TGTGCCAGCAGCTGGGACAGGGACTACGAGCAGTACTTC.